This T cell receptor beta chain appears in the sequencing data of a study of T cell responses to AZD1222 COVID-19 vaccine. General study findings and limits: Regions left unmutated in variants are reportedly the target of nearly half of spike-specific TCRs. AZD1222 recipients seropositive at baseline numbered only 5 to 7. Among the donors, most were white British and more were female, and clonal diversity was possibly underestimated. Two doses of AZD1222 preceded a rise in Spike-specific TCR breadth and depth.

The method was immunoSEQ multiplex PCR; TCRdb's version includes in-frame clones alone and lacks a portion of them. Recorded for this sample: 150,000 or so clones. Deletions cut 2 bases from V and 3 bases from J, with 10 bases between. CDR1 is SGHNT, CDR2 YENEEA, per germline. This CDR3 has 14 amino acids. A note on this clone: Its antigen is not identified.

Sequenced sample: peripheral blood. This receptor was identified in an adult in good health. The V call is TRBV11-3, the J call TRBJ1-1; D not resolved. The CDR3 coding sequence is TGTGCCAGCAGCTTATCCACTGGGGACACTGAAGCTTTCTTT. It encodes CASSLSTGDTEAFF.